This T cell receptor beta chain was identified in a study of human T cells and chemical hapten exposure. Study at large: Alopecia universalis, totalis or areata was present in patients who were mostly female. Regarding the study as a whole: Given that the donors had alopecia, their immune response may differ from that seen in healthy people. Controls formed significantly fewer large CDR3 similarity clusters than expanded TCRs did.

J lost 2 bases, V lost 3 bases, and 4 bases had no gene match. The CDR3 extends over 15 amino acids. Germline V gene data show CDR1 as DFQATT and CDR2 as SNEGSKA (reference sequence). As to time point: patch test 1, 2 weeks after DPC sensitization. Specified treatment: therapeutic diphenylcyclopropenone sensitization with weekly scalp DPC. In this sample, this clonotype turned up many times. Its antigen remains unknown. What the library attached to individual cDNA molecules were unique molecular identifiers. TCRdb itself ran the RACE reads through MiXCR, one entry per CDR3 protein. The sample yields about 380,000 distinct CDR3 sequences, more than 4.5% seen once.

This sequence joins TRBV20-1 and TRBJ1-5; 10 nucleotides line up with TRBD1. The sequencing here drew on whole blood, taken in connection with sensitization to the hapten diphenylcyclopropenone (DPC). The TCR was taken from a woman aged 50 to 60 with alopecia areata. Some clones in this sample may be carry-over from other donors' samples. CDR3 sequence reads: CSARGTGAGNQPQHF. DNA of the CDR3: TGCAGTGCTAGGGGGACAGGGGCAGGCAATCAGCCCCAGCATTTT.